The subject of this entry is one TCR beta chain. Its antigen is unidentified. The TRB libraries of cDNA were built by UMI-labeled 5' RACE. TCRdb processed the 5' RACE reads again and assigns one entry to each CDR3 protein, with no DNA. The sample holds tens of thousands of distinct CDR3 sequences. This sample stems from a study of CXCR3-negative and CXCR3-positive naive CD8 T cells. Whole-study findings and limits: A higher hydrophobicity marked the TRB CDR3s of CXCR3-positive naive cells versus CXCR3-negative naive cells.

Germline lookup yields CDR1 SGHRS and CDR2 YFSETQ. This CDR3 contains 15 residues. Sequences were obtained from naive CXCR3+ CD8+ T cells from blood. Subset meaning: CD45RO-CCR7+CD27+CD95- naive CD8+ T cells expressing CXCR3 (TNR3+). The clonotype originates from a human donor in good health. Some clones in this sample may be carry-over from other donors' samples. The genes are TRBV5-1 and TRBJ2-1. CDR3 residues: CASSLQRGSYNEQFF. The full variable domain, completed using reference TRBV5-1 and TRBJ2-1, is KAGVTQTPRYLIKTRGQQVTLSCSPISGHRSVSWYQQTPGQGLQFLFEYFSETQRNKGNFPGRFSGRQFSNSRSEMNVSTLELGDSALYLCASSLQRGSYNEQFFGPGTRLTVL.